This T cell receptor beta chain was sequenced during a study of blood T cells in healthy people across ages. Overall study context: Per two T cells, template switching captured roughly one barcoded beta molecule.

Combining a sample-barcoded 5' primer with a J-beta primer mix, a second PCR ran for roughly 7 to 12 cycles. Using its own MiXCR run on the 5' RACE reads, TCRdb lists one record per CDR3 protein. In the table there are about 620,000 distinct CDR3 sequences, around 20% of which are singletons. The CDR3 is 13 amino acids. CDR1 DFQATT and CDR2 SNEGSKA come from the germline V gene (reference sequence). Deletions cut 0 bases from V and 6 bases from J, with 12 bases between. This clonotype was sampled from a man in his sixties or seventies in good health. V is TRBV20-1 and J is TRBJ2-7; D remains unclear. The sample was blood. Written as DNA, the CDR3 is TGCAGTGCTAGAGATTCGTCTAGAGGCGAGCAGTACTTC. Encoded protein: CSARDSSRGEQYF.